The 17 T cell receptor beta chains given below trace back to one sample, sequenced in a study of shared clonotypes between healthy human individuals. Only CD45RO-negative cells positively selected for CCR7 counted as naive CD8 cells, so terminally differentiated effector memory CD45RA+ cells were excluded. This table comes from immunoSEQ multiplex PCR, and its TCRdb copy is limited to in-frame clones, with some not included. The sample consists of around 1.9 million clones, approximately 92% of them appearing once. The sample comprised naive CD8+ T cells from PBMCs. The origin of the receptors is a man aged 18 to 29 in good health. Some clones in this sample may be carry-over from other donors' samples.

The rearrangement uses TRBV28 and TRBJ2-7; no clear D gene. This CDR3 has 13 residues. Germline CDR1 and CDR2: MDHEN and SYDVKM. Trimming removed 3 bases from V and 7 bases from J, with 13 bases in between. The CDR3 DNA reads as TGTGCCAGCAGTTTCCCCGGTCTTCAAGAGCAGTACTTC. Encoded protein: CASSFPGLQEQYF.

The rearrangement uses TRBV29-1 and TRBJ2-7, with 8 bases identical to TRBD2. The germline V gene encodes CDR1 SQVTM and CDR2 ANQGSEA. The CDR3 is 14 amino acids. V was clipped by 2 bases and J by 0 bases; unmatched bases: 3. CDR3 in DNA: TGCAGCGTTGAATACAGCGGGAGCTCCTACGAGCAGTACTTC. It encodes CSVEYSGSSYEQYF.

This clone was counted a single time. CDR3 sequence reads: CASSYETGGGYGYTF. DNA of the CDR3: TGTGCCAGCAGTTACGAGACAGGGGGCGGGTATGGCTACACCTTC. This chain joins TRBV28 and TRBJ1-2, with TRBD1 matching 10 bases. Germline assignment: CDR1 MDHEN and CDR2 SYDVKM. After removal of 4 bases from V and 5 bases from J, the junction contained 7 bases not matched to a gene. The CDR3 extends over 15 amino acids.

As for this clone: Different DNA sequences within this sample yield the same CDR3. The V call is TRBV30, the J call TRBJ2-3, with unresolved D. The V gene's germline CDR1 is GTSNPN and CDR2 SVGIG (reference sequence). The ends were cut back, 0 bases at V and 3 bases at J, with 7 bases in the middle. This CDR3 has 13 amino acids. CDR3 in amino acids: CAWSVLRTDTQYF. The CDR3 DNA is TGTGCCTGGAGTGTGCTCAGGACAGATACGCAGTATTTT.

The chain couples TRBV4-3 to TRBJ2-5; TRBD1 is a possible D gene (5 bases). Trimming pared 0 bases from V and 2 bases from J, leaving 7 bases between. CDR3 size: 14 residues. Germline CDR1 and CDR2: LGHNA and YSLEER. CDR3 bases: TGCGCCAGCAGCCAAGAACAGGATCAAGAGACCCAGTACTTC. It specifies CASSQEQDQETQYF.

The gene calls are TRBV7-9 and TRBJ2-6; no clear D. Germline lookup yields CDR1 SEHNR and CDR2 FQNEAQ (reference sequence). This CDR3 contains 15 residues. Trimming stripped 1 base from V and 2 bases from J, with 6 bases between. The CDR3 spells CASSLGAAGANVLTF. In nucleotides, the CDR3 is TGTGCCAGCAGCTTAGGGGCAGCTGGGGCCAACGTCCTGACTTTC.

J is TRBJ2-7 and V is TRBV11-1, with 9 positions matching TRBD1. This CDR3 contains 15 residues. Germline V gene sequence: CDR1 SGHAT, CDR2 FQDESV (reference sequence). V gave up 2 bases and J gave up 1 base; unmatched junction bases: 3. In nucleotides, the CDR3 is TGTGCCAGCAGCTTATTCGGGACAGGGTCCTACGAGCAGTACTTC. As protein: CASSLFGTGSYEQYF. Variable domain in full (rest from reference TRBV11-1 and TRBJ2-7): EAEVAQSPRYKITEKSQAVAFWCDPISGHATLYWYRQILGQGPELLVQFQDESVVDDSQLPKDRFSAERLKGVDSTLKIQPAELGDSAMYLCASSLFGTGSYEQYFGPGTRLTVT.

V usage is TRBV7-9 and J usage is TRBJ2-3; 8 bases agree with TRBD2. Germline lookup yields CDR1 SEHNR and CDR2 FQNEAQ (reference sequence). This CDR3 contains 13 residues. Unmatched junction bases numbered 0, after V lost 1 base and J lost 6 bases. CDR3 loop: CASSLGTSDTQYF. As DNA, the CDR3 is TGTGCCAGCAGCTTAGGGACTAGCGATACGCAGTATTTT.

The chain uses TRBV4-1 and TRBJ2-7; TRBD2 might be the D (5 bases). Trimming removed 6 bases at V and 2 bases at J, with 14 bases between. CDR3 length: 14 amino acids. CDR1 and CDR2 from the germline V gene are MGHRA and YSYEKL. CDR3 in DNA: TGCGCCAGCAGTTCCAAGAGGGCTACCTACGAGCAGTACTTC. As protein: CASSSKRATYEQYF.

The table lists this clone with a count of one. The rearrangement uses TRBV14 and TRBJ2-3; weak D call: TRBD1 (6 bases). The germline gives CDR1 SGHDN, CDR2 FVKESK. V shed 4 bases and J shed 2 bases, with 10 bases lying between them. The CDR3 consists of 14 residues. CDR3 coding DNA: TGTGCCAGCAGCCTGACAGGATCCACAGATACGCAGTATTTT. Translation: CASSLTGSTDTQYF.

The chain uses TRBV19 and TRBJ2-1, with 8 positions matching TRBD2. V shed 6 bases and J 8 bases; nucleotides not matched to a gene: 6. Germline V gives CDR1 LNHDA, CDR2 SQIVND (reference sequence). The CDR3 is 13 residues long. CDR3 loop: CASRSGRGDEQFF. In DNA form, the CDR3 reads TGTGCCAGTAGATCCGGGCGGGGGGATGAGCAGTTCTTC. The complete variable domain, with remaining parts taken from reference TRBV19 and TRBJ2-1, reads DGGITQSPKYLFRKEGQNVTLSCEQNLNHDAMYWYRQDPGQGLRLIYYSQIVNDFQKGDIAEGYSVSREKKESFPLTVTSAQKNPTAFYLCASRSGRGDEQFFGPGTRLTVL.

This rearrangement joins TRBV7-9 to TRBJ1-1; TRBD1 is a possible D gene (5 bases). This CDR3 has 12 amino acids. Trimming removed 5 bases from V and 9 bases from J, with 13 bases in between. Germline V gene sequence: CDR1 SEHNR, CDR2 FQNEAQ (reference sequence). The CDR3 here is CASSRRDPQAFF. The CDR3 nucleotides are TGTGCCAGCAGCCGCCGGGACCCTCAAGCTTTCTTT.

The chain has TRBV6-5 and TRBJ1-1, with D maybe TRBD1 (5 bases). V lost 8 bases to trimming and J lost 5 bases, with 15 bases between them. CDR3 length equals 13 residues. Germline CDR1 is MNHEY and CDR2 is SVGAGI. DNA of the CDR3: TGTGCCAGCCAATCAGACAGAGGTACTGAAGCTTTCTTT. Protein product: CASQSDRGTEAFF.

The chain links TRBV7-9 to TRBJ2-7; a possible D gene is TRBD1 (5 bases). V shed 5 bases and J shed 5 bases, with 10 bases lying between them. Germline CDR1 reads SEHNR; CDR2 reads FQNEAQ (reference sequence). The CDR3 length is 12 residues. The CDR3 DNA reads as TGTGCCAGCAGCCAAGCAGGGAACGAGCAGTACTTC. This encodes CASSQAGNEQYF. Full variable domain (outside the CDR3, taken from reference TRBV7-9 and TRBJ2-7): DTGVSQNPRHKITKRGQNVTFRCDPISEHNRLYWYRQTLGQGPEFLTYFQNEAQLEKSRLLSDRFSAERPKGSFSTLEIQRTEQGDSAMYLCASSQAGNEQYFGPGTRLTVT.

This chain joins TRBV6-5 and TRBJ1-2, with D possibly being TRBD1 (5 bases). V lost 5 bases and J lost 1, with 14 bases in between. The CDR3 totals 15 residues. The germline V gene encodes CDR1 MNHEY and CDR2 SVGAGI. CDR3 sequence (DNA): TGTGCCAGCAGTACCGTGACAGAGAATAACTATGGCTACACCTTC. Encoded protein: CASSTVTENNYGYTF.

The chain links TRBV18 to TRBJ2-7; D tentatively reads TRBD1 or TRBD2 (5 bases each). The V and J ends lost 0 bases and 2 bases respectively, with 17 bases between them. Germline assignment: CDR1 KGHSH and CDR2 LQKENI. The CDR3 sequence is 17 residues long. The CDR3 is CASSPPRVGRGPYEQYF. CDR3 nucleotide sequence: TGTGCCAGCTCACCACCGCGGGTCGGAAGGGGCCCCTACGAGCAGTACTTC.

CDR3 sequence: CASSSSGGRANEQYF. In DNA form, the CDR3 reads TGTGCCAGCAGCTCCAGCGGCGGGAGGGCAAACGAGCAGTACTTC. The chain uses TRBV9 and TRBJ2-7, with 9 nucleotides matching TRBD2. Germline trimming cut 4 bases from V and 5 bases from J; bases unmatched to any gene: 10. CDR3 length equals 15 residues. Germline loops: CDR1 SGDLS, CDR2 YYNGEE.